This T cell receptor beta chain was identified during a study of long-term antiretroviral therapy in people with HIV (dated by TCRdb to about 2022). Background on the whole study: Collection of the earliest samples took place about a decade ahead of the 2015 WHO recommendation for immediate ART, at a time when ART was typically delayed until CD4 counts fell. A retrospective serial study tested whether ART initiation and durable HIV suppression were associated with changes in peripheral blood TRB repertoire composition and diversity. From fewer than 35 adults with confirmed HIV infection, the cohort provided under 200 cryopreserved PBMC samples, gathered serially across a mean of roughly 6 years (range 1-12). Among the approximately 30 participants with HIV, eleven to twelve were female. No cross-contamination during QIAcube processing turned up in test extractions that ran a monoclonal T-cell line alongside more than 30 polyclonal samples.

To be included, a participant needed at least one PBMC sample from before ART initiation plus at least two post-ART samples. All participants with HIV were treated in the United States of America. Cryopreserved samples of about 1-10 million PBMC were thawed and washed before DNA extraction. At the time of the earliest PBMC sample, participants with HIV were aged between roughly 20 and 54 years. PBMC samples from each participant spanned 1-4 timepoints before ART initiation and 2-8 timepoints after ART initiation, with a median of 7 samples. For every participant, serial HIV viral load, CD4+ T-cell count, ART history and demographic data were obtained. Genomic DNA was extracted from unsorted PBMC with a Qiagen kit on a QIAcube, processed in batches of 12 samples. As for this clone: What antigen it recognizes has not been identified. The sample holds no much larger clone one base away, and base qualities are not on file.

The immunoSEQ hsTCRB v3.0 assay was used at survey level resolution for TRB variable region sequencing. A depth of roughly 35,000-50,000 T-cell genomes per sample was targeted for TRB sequencing. TRB libraries were pooled and sequenced on an Illumina MiSeq using a v3 150-cycle kit. From the authors' description of their analysis: Repertoire analysis was performed in R inside a reproducible Nextflow workflow that covered QC, data transformation and analysis. LymphoSeq2, an R package for exploring AIRR-Seq data, was used to implement custom analyses. After excluding a few samples that yielded fewer than 5000 total TRB sequences, fewer than 200 HIV repertoires remained for analysis. Among the 170 to 200 retained HIV repertoires, about 60 were collected before ART initiation and fewer than 150 were collected after ART initiation. Repertoires were downsampled to 5000 TRB nucleotide sequences, with summary statistics averaged over 100 downsampling iterations. TRB sequences were retained for analysis only if CDR3 regions of at least seven amino acids were present. Diversity was measured with a Shannon entropy-derived clonality score and the Gini coefficient. Repertoire networks linked the top 5000 CDR3 amino acid sequences whenever two sequences differed by an edit distance of one. GLIPH2 predicted antigen specificity groups and MHC restriction for TRB CDR3 amino acid sequences. To flag known associations with CMV, EBV, HIV or tissue antigens, CDR3 amino acid sequences were compared against VDJdb and McPAS-TCR. Pre-ART, post-ART and control groups were compared with Wilcoxon signed-rank tests and Holm-Bonferroni correction. Imported from immuneACCESS, the table was reduced by TCRdb to in-frame sequences with V and J called. These copies leave out some clones; in studies compared against another copy, an unresolved V gene accounts for under half, and the cause of the remainder is not known. Clone size and the V and J calls come from that table; the DNA yielded D and trimming. This sample has more than 10,000 clones in its table, and around 89% of those were observed once. The ten largest account for roughly a fifth of the sample.

Results the study describes overall, beyond this receptor: Inferences about post-ART repertoire changes are limited because no data were available on ART adherence, viral resistance or therapy changes. CDR3 length ranges in HIV repertoires were narrower than in controls, and network structure suggested an antigen-experienced repertoire with only a slight naive shift after ART. Samples dated from about 2004 to 2018, and the ART regimens used may be less effective than current ones. Owing to limited PBMC availability, only the TCR beta chain was sequenced, without alpha chain pairing. ART initiation was associated with a significant increase in TRB diversity, but diversity stayed significantly below transplant donor controls even after long-term ART. At every time point, the repertoire was dominated by expanded TRB clones first identified before ART initiation, although this dominance fluctuated and, in many PLHIV, declined after ART. Because cell numbers in pre-ART samples were limited, unsorted PBMC were profiled instead of sorted CD4+ and CD8+ T cells.

Between the V and J ends, shortened by 5 bases and 9 bases respectively, the junction contains 23 bases. CDR1 and CDR2 are read off the germline V gene (reference sequence) as LNHDA and SQIVND. Spanning cysteine to phenylalanine, the CDR3 consists of 16 amino acids. Only the CDR3 DNA stays, 48 bases, in frame from base 1. The clonotype comes from a woman between 40 and 55 years old with HIV. This material consisted of unsorted PBMCs, taken 2.1 years after starting antiretroviral therapy. The V gene is TRBV19 and the J gene is TRBJ2-1, with no confidently assigned D gene. The sequenced DNA is TGTGCCAGTAGTGTTAGACGGGCCCCCGGAAGGAGTGAGCAGTTCTTC. It translates to CASSVRRAPGRSEQFF.